The 20 T cell receptor beta chains below come from one sample, sequenced in a study of blood T cell repertoires in COVID-19. Some clones are missing from TCRdb's copy, which holds only in-frame ones; the method was immunoSEQ multiplex PCR. The sample lists some 140,000 clones, roughly 79% seen once, with less than 14% in the top ten. The sequencing input was peripheral blood. The receptors were sampled from a human donor in a cohort sampled during active COVID-19.

V usage is TRBV27 and J usage is TRBJ2-3, with TRBD2 matching over 9 bases. Germline V lookup: CDR1 MNHEY, CDR2 SMNVEV (reference sequence). The junction had 8 bases not matched to a gene; V was cut back by 2 bases and J by 2 bases. The CDR3 extends over 17 amino acids. The CDR3 DNA reads TGTGCCAGCAGTTTAACGGGCAGCGGGGGGTTCACAGATACGCAGTATTTT. It codes for CASSLTGSGGFTDTQYF.

The V call is TRBV3-1 (or the pseudogene TRBV3-2), the J call TRBJ2-1; D might be TRBD2 (5 bases). Deletions cut 1 base from V and 7 bases from J, with 14 bases between. The CDR3 is 15 amino acids. Germline assignment: CDR1 LGHDT and CDR2 YNNKEL (reference sequence). The CDR3, as DNA: TGTGCCAGCAGCCAAGGATTTAGCGAAAGTAATGAGCAGTTCTTC. This gives the protein CASSQGFSESNEQFF.

The CDR3 reads CASSPGDRAYTF. The CDR3 nucleotides read TGTGCCAGCAGCCCCGGAGACAGGGCCTACACCTTC. The chain combines TRBV7-9 with TRBJ1-2; 7 nucleotides match TRBD1. The ends lost 5 bases at V and 10 bases at J; junction bases unmatched: 7. Germline V CDR1 and CDR2: SEHNR, FQNEAQ (reference sequence). This CDR3 is built from 12 residues.

This chain uses TRBV6-1 with TRBJ2-1; TRBD2 aligns across 9 bases. Trimming took 1 base from V and 4 from J; bases not matched to a gene: 2. Germline CDR1 and CDR2: MNHNS and SASEGT. This CDR3 is 15 amino acids long. The CDR3 loop reads CASSEESGGYNEQFF. CDR3 nucleotide sequence: TGTGCCAGCAGTGAAGAAAGCGGGGGGTACAATGAGCAGTTCTTC.

The V gene is TRBV6-4, the J gene TRBJ1-1; D unclear. The CDR3 has 12 residues. The V gene's germline CDR1 is MRHNA and CDR2 SNTAGT. Trimming cost V 2 bases and J 7 bases, with 8 bases left between them. In DNA, the CDR3 is TGTGCCAGCAGTGACGGCGGATTTGAAGCTTTCTTT. Amino acids: CASSDGGFEAFF.

The chain combines TRBV5-6 with TRBJ1-1; no reliable D call. The CDR3 loop spans 13 amino acids. With 0 bases removed from V and 7 bases from J, the gap between germline ends came to 10 bases. The germline gives CDR1 SGHDT, CDR2 YYEEEE. This CDR3 reads CASSLGSGFEAFF. The CDR3 nucleotides are TGTGCCAGCAGCTTGGGGTCCGGGTTTGAAGCTTTCTTT.

This rearrangement joins TRBV14 to TRBJ2-3, with 8 bases fitting TRBD2. CDR1 is SGHDN and CDR2 is FVKESK in the germline V gene. The CDR3 consists of 16 residues. After removal of 0 bases from V and 7 bases from J, the junction contained 9 bases not matched to a gene. The chain's CDR3 is CASSQESGGPLYTQYF. In nucleotides, the CDR3 is TGTGCCAGCAGCCAAGAAAGCGGGGGTCCCCTATATACGCAGTATTTT.

The chain links TRBV29-1 to TRBJ1-3; D unclear. CDR1 SQVTM and CDR2 ANQGSEA come from the germline V gene. The CDR3 has 13 residues. V was pared by 4 bases and J by 4 bases, with 11 bases between. The CDR3: CSVGPDGGNTIYF. CDR3 DNA: TGCAGCGTTGGTCCTGACGGGGGAAACACCATATATTTT.

V is TRBV5-1 and J is TRBJ2-3, with D possibly TRBD2 on 7 matching bases. V lost 2 bases to trimming and J lost 0 bases, with 10 bases between them. This CDR3 has 15 amino acids. From germline, CDR1 is SGHRS and CDR2 YFSETQ. CDR3 nucleotide sequence: TGCGCCAGCAGCTTCGGGGGGCTAAGCACAGATACGCAGTATTTT. Its translation: CASSFGGLSTDTQYF.

The J gene is TRBJ2-7, the V gene TRBV10-3, with D possibly being TRBD1 (6 bases). The CDR3 sequence is 14 residues long. Germline V gene data show CDR1 as ENHRY and CDR2 as SYGVKD. Trimming removed 2 bases from V and 1 base from J, with 9 bases in between. CDR3 sequence: CAISEETGSYEQYF. CDR3 nucleotides: TGTGCCATCAGTGAGGAGACAGGTTCCTACGAGCAGTACTTC.

This clone was observed a single time. The chain couples TRBV25-1 to TRBJ1-1; TRBD1 aligns across 9 bases. Germline V gene sequence: CDR1 MGHDK, CDR2 SYGVNS. The J segment lost 7 bases and the V segment lost 4 bases, leaving 10 bases of the junction unmatched. CDR3 size: 15 residues. CDR3 in amino acids: CASSASGQGVGEAFF. The CDR3 nucleotides are TGTGCCAGCAGTGCTTCGGGACAGGGAGTTGGTGAAGCTTTCTTT.

This chain uses TRBV30 with TRBJ1-6; the D is unclear. V dropped 4 bases and J dropped 10 bases, with 14 bases sitting between them. CDR3 length: 13 amino acids. The V gene's germline CDR1 is GTSNPN and CDR2 SVGIG (reference sequence). The CDR3 loop is CAWIRGLVSPLHF. In DNA form, the CDR3 reads TGTGCCTGGATCAGAGGCCTAGTGTCACCCCTCCACTTT.

This clone was picked up one time. This rearrangement joins TRBV5-8 to TRBJ1-3; possible D gene TRBD1, 6 bases. Germline V gene data show CDR1 as SGHTS and CDR2 as YDEGEE. This CDR3 is built from 19 residues. The V end lost 4 bases, the J end lost 1 base, and 24 bases lay between the germline ends. The DNA for the CDR3 is TGTGCCAGCAGCCTCATTGGGGGGGCTGAGGGCCGTTCTGGAAACACCATATATTTT. Translating gives CASSLIGGAEGRSGNTIYF.

The rearrangement joins TRBV27 to TRBJ2-5; TRBD1 is a possible D gene (6 bases). This CDR3 has 14 amino acids. Germline V lookup: CDR1 MNHEY, CDR2 SMNVEV (reference sequence). V lost 7 bases and J 5 bases, leaving 17 bases between the germline ends. The CDR3 reads CASTLTGEEETQYF. The CDR3 DNA reads as TGTGCCAGCACCCTGACAGGAGAGGAGGAGACCCAGTACTTC.

The CDR3 bases are TGCGCCAGCAGCCCTGGGACTCCTACCGGGGAGCTGTTTTTT. Residues: CASSPGTPTGELFF. The chain links TRBV5-1 to TRBJ2-2, with a weak D call TRBD2 (6 bases). Germline CDR1 SGHRS, CDR2 YFSETQ. V was cut by 4 bases and J by 5 bases, with 12 bases left in between. The CDR3 is 14 residues long.

The chain has TRBV10-3 and TRBJ2-5; 8 positions match TRBD2. This CDR3 is 15 amino acids long. The germline V gene encodes CDR1 ENHRY and CDR2 SYGVKD. V gave up 3 bases and J gave up 1 base; unmatched junction bases: 4. The CDR3 protein is CAISEGGGTQETQYF. The DNA for the CDR3 is TGTGCCATCAGTGAAGGCGGGGGGACCCAAGAGACCCAGTACTTC.

CDR3 in DNA: TGTGCCAGCTCACCCTTGGCCCCCTACAATGAGCAGTTCTTC. Protein product: CASSPLAPYNEQFF. The chain employs TRBV18 and TRBJ2-1; D remains ambiguous. The CDR3 is made up of 14 amino acids. Trimming took 3 bases from V and 2 from J, leaving 8 bases between them. Germline assignment: CDR1 KGHSH and CDR2 LQKENI.

The chain has TRBV27 and TRBJ1-4, with D unresolved. CDR3 length: 18 amino acids. CDR1 and CDR2 (germline): MNHEY, SMNVEV (reference sequence). Trimming left V 1 base short and J 0 bases short, with 15 bases between. CDR3 sequence reads: CASSLWSRPAATNEKLFF. The CDR3 DNA reads as TGTGCCAGCAGTTTATGGTCCCGACCGGCGGCAACTAATGAAAAACTGTTTTTT.

V gene TRBV7-9 combines with J gene TRBJ2-7; TRBD1 agrees at 7 bases. This CDR3 comprises 12 residues. Germline V gene data show CDR1 as SEHNR and CDR2 as FQNEAQ (reference sequence). The V and J ends lost 5 bases and 6 bases, in that order; junction bases with no gene match: 4. This CDR3 reads CASSIDRAEQYF. CDR3 DNA: TGTGCCAGCAGCATTGACAGGGCCGAGCAGTACTTC.

The rearrangement links TRBV29-1 to TRBJ1-2; possible D gene TRBD1, 6 bases. The CDR3 runs 15 residues. Looked up from germline, CDR1 is SQVTM and CDR2 is ANQGSEA. Deletions cut 1 base from V and 1 base from J, with 13 bases between. The CDR3, as DNA: TGCAGCGTTGAAGGAGTAGGGGGTATTAACTATGGCTACACCTTC. Translation: CSVEGVGGINYGYTF.